This T cell receptor beta chain stems from a study of cytomegalovirus exposure and HLA in healthy donors. As regards this clone: The antigen is undetermined.

Each donor's status was that of a healthy bone marrow donor. The study, taken as a whole, reports: The classifier reportedly diagnosed cytomegalovirus status with high specificity and sensitivity. What a later analysis showed was that several of the most significant clusters appeared linked to common viral pathogens.

This PCR relied on a set of 60 Vbeta primers and 13 Jbeta primers. Produced via immunoSEQ multiplex PCR; TCRdb's table is partial and in-frame only. The data show about 160,000 clones, approximately 80% seen once. Sequenced: PBMCs. The TCR was taken from a man between 18 and 29 years old in good health and CMV-seronegative.

The CDR3: CASSRSSSYNSPLHF. CDR3 nucleotides: TGTGCCAGCAGTCGATCGAGCTCCTATAATTCACCCCTCCACTTT. The chain joins TRBV9 to TRBJ1-6; the D is unclear. The CDR3 runs to 15 residues. Deletions cut 5 bases from V and 0 bases from J, with 9 bases between. Germline V CDR1 and CDR2: SGDLS, YYNGEE.